This T cell receptor (beta chain) was found in a study of T-cell reconstitution after alpha-beta-depleted transplantation in children. The table lists this clonotype with many counts. Its antigen remains unknown. Looked up from germline, CDR1 is SQVTM and CDR2 is ANQGSEA. Trimming stripped 3 bases from V and 14 bases from J, with 17 bases between. This CDR3 has 12 residues. TCRbeta library construction was performed incorporating unique molecular identifiers. TCRdb itself ran the PCR reads through MiXCR, one entry per CDR3 protein. The table records about 240,000 distinct CDR3 sequences, about 26% of them present only once. Study results and caveats: At around two months after transplant, the alpha-beta T cells were reportedly derived from several hundred expanded clones that came from non-depleted graft cells. Once a year had passed after transplant, T-cell counts and diversity came mostly from newly produced T cells.

The source material was PBMCs, sampled before TCRalphabeta/CD19-depleted stem cell transplant. This receptor was taken from a girl aged 2-10 years with Fanconi anemia, due to receive a stem cell transplant. The V and J genes are TRBV29-1 and TRBJ2-1, with unresolved D. The CDR3 coding sequence is TGCAGCGTTGACCCCGGTAAGACCTGGGAGTTCTTC. Translation gives CSVDPGKTWEFF.